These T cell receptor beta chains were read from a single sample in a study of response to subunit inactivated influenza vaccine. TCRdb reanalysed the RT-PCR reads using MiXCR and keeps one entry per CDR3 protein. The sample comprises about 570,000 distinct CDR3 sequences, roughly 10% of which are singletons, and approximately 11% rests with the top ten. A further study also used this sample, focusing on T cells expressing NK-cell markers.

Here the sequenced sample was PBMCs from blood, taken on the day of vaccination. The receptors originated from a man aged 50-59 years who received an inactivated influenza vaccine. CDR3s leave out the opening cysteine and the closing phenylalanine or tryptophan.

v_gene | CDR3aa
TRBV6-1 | ASSRGQPAQPQH
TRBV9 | ASSARDTYQPQH
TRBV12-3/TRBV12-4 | ASRPQGLDEQF
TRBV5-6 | ASSLTAGQITDTQY
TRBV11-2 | ASSLRTHPLAGLTDTQY
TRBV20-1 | SARDGPWAYNEQF
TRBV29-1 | SVLTTLSIYEQY
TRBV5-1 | ASSDGQGSEKLF
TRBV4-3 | ASSQGGGQGIDTQY
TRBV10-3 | AISETSTNTGELF
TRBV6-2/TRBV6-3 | ASRGLAGGPNYEQY
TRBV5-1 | ASSLEATSSYNEQF
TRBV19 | ASSRRQRSKNIQY
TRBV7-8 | ASSSTPAGTSH
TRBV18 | ASSPNGQGNEQF
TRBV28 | ASSLADSPYNEQF
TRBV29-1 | SGGGTEETQY
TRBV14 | ASSQFERTTDTQY
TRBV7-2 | ASSLAGTGSYEQY
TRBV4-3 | ASSQRTGLTGELF
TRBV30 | AWSVPGRTYEQY
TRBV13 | ASSSMGLAGTGYEQY
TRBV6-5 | ASSYGTGGDQPQH
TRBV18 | ASSPPSGRDPDTQY
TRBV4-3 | ASSQSLPGQGSTDTQY
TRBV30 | AWGKIPGTQVE
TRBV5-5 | ASSYQTGSGATPGELF
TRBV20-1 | SAAQGVTYEQY
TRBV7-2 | ASSRQVRGLTGELF
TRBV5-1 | ASSPGWGQGQETQY
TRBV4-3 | ASSQGTGGPTNEKLY
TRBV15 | ATSRATGAPTDTQY
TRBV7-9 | ASSRLAGVDSDTQY
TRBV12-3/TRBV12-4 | ASSLSGTGGPDTQY
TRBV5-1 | ASSLEEGGIQY
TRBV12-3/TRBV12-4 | ASSLGGPPTEAF
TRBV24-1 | ATSEGSSGANVLT
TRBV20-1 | SARRDLASTDTQY
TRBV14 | ASSQDRTKQF
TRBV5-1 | ASTQHTGELF
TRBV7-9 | ASSSTENYGYT
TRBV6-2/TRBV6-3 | ASSLDSGGDNEQF
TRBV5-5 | ASSFRQTEAF
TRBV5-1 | ASSTTSGRANEQF
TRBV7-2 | ASSFRQGAGTGELF